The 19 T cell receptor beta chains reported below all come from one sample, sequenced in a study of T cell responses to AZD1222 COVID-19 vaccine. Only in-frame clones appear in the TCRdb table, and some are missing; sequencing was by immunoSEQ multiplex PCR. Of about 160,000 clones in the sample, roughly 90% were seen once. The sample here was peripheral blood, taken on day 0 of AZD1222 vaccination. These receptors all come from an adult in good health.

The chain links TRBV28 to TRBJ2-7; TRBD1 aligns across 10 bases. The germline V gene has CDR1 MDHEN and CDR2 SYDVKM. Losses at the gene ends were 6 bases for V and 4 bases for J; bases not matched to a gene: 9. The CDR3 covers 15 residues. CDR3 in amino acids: CASREPGTGVYEQYF. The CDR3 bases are TGTGCCAGCAGGGAACCCGGGACAGGGGTTTACGAGCAGTACTTC.

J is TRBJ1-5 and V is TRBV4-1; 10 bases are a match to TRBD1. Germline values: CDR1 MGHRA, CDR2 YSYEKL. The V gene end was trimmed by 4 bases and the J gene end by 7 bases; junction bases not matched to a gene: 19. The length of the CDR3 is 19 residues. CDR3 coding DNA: TGCGCCAGCAGCCCGGAAGGGCTAGGACAGGGGGGTTTGGACCAGCCCCAGCATTTT. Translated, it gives CASSPEGLGQGGLDQPQHF.

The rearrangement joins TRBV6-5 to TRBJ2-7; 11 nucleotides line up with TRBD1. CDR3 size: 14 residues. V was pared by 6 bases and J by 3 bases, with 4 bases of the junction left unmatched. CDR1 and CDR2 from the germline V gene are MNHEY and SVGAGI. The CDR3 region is CASSSGTGGYEQYF. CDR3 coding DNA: TGTGCCAGCAGCTCGGGGACAGGGGGCTACGAGCAGTACTTC.

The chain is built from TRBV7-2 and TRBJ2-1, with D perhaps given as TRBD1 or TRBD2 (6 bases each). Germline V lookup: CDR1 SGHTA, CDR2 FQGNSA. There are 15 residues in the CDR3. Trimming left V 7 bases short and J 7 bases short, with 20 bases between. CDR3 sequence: CASTPQARRGNEQFF. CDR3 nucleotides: TGTGCCAGCACCCCCCAGGCTCGGAGGGGGAATGAGCAGTTCTTC.

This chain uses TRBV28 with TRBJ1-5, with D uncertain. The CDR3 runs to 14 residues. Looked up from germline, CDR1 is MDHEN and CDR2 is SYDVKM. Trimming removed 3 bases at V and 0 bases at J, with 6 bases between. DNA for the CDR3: TGTGCCAGCAGTTTGCACTATAGCAATCAGCCCCAGCATTTT. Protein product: CASSLHYSNQPQHF.

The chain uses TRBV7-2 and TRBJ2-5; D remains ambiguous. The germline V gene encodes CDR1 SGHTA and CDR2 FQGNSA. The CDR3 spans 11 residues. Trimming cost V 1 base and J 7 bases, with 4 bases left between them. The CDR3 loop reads CASSLVGTQYF. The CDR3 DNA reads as TGTGCCAGCAGCTTAGTAGGGACCCAGTACTTC.

CDR3 nucleotides: TGTGCCAGCAGCTTTGGAGGGAATAGACGAGCTTTCTTT. Its translation: CASSFGGNRRAFF. The V call is TRBV7-8, the J call TRBJ1-1; D gene uncertain. The CDR3 length is 13 residues. CDR1 SGHVS and CDR2 FQNEAQ come from the germline V gene. V lost 3 bases to trimming and J lost 10 bases, with 15 bases between them.

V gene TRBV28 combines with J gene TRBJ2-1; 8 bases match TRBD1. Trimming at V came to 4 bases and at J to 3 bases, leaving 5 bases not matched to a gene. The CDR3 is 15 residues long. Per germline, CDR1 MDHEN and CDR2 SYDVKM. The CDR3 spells CASSSGQGYYNEQFF. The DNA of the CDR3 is TGTGCCAGCAGTTCTGGACAGGGCTACTACAATGAGCAGTTCTTC.

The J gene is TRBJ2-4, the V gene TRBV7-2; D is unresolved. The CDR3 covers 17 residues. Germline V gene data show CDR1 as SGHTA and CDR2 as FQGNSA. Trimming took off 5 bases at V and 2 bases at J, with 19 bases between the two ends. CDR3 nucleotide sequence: TGTGCCAGCAGCCTCGCTCCCGTGACAATAACCAAAAACATTCAGTACTTC. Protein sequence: CASSLAPVTITKNIQYF. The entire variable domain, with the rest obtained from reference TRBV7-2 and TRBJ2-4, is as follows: GAGVSQSPSNKVTEKGKDVELRCDPISGHTALYWYRQSLGQGLEFLIYFQGNSAPDKSGLPSDRFSAERTGGSVSTLTIQRTQQEDSAVYLCASSLAPVTITKNIQYFGAGTRLSVL.

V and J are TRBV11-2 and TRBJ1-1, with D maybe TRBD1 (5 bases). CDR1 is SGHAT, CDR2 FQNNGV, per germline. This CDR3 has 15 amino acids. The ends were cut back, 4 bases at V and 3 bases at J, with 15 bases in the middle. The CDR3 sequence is CASSSTGVADTEAFF. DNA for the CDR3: TGTGCCAGCAGCTCTACAGGAGTCGCGGACACTGAAGCTTTCTTT.

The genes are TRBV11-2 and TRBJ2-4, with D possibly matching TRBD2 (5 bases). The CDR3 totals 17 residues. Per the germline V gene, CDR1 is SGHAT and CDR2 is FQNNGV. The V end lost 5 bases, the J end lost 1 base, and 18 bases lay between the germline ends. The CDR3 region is CASSAAGGRAAKNIQYF. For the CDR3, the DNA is TGTGCCAGCAGCGCCGCAGGAGGTCGGGCGGCCAAAAACATTCAGTACTTC.

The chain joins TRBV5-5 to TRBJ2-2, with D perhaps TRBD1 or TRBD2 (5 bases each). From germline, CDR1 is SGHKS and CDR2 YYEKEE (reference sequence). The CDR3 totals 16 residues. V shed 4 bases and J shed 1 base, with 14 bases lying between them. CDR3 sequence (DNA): TGTGCCAGCAGCCCCGGGGCAGATCTGAACACCGGGGAGCTGTTTTTT. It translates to CASSPGADLNTGELFF.

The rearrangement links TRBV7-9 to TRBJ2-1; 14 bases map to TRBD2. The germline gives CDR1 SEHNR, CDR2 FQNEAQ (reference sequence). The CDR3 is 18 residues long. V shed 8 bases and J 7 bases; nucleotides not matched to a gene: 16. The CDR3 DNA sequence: TGTGCCAGCCATTCAGGCAGCCAGGGGACTAGCGGGAGAAATGAGCAGTTCTTC. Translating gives CASHSGSQGTSGRNEQFF.

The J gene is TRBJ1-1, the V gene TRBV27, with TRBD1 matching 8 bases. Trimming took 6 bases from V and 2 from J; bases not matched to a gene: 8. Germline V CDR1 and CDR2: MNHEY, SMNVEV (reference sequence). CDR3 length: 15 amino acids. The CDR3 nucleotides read TGTGCCAGCAGCCCCTCAGGGGGCTTTAACACTGAAGCTTTCTTT. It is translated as CASSPSGGFNTEAFF.

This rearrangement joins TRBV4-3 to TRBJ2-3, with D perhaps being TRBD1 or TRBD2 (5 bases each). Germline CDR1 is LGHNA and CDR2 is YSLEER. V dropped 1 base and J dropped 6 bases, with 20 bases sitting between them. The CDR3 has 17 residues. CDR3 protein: CASSQVGTGRPEDTQYF. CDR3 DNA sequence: TGCGCCAGCAGCCAAGTTGGGACGGGCAGGCCCGAGGATACGCAGTATTTT.

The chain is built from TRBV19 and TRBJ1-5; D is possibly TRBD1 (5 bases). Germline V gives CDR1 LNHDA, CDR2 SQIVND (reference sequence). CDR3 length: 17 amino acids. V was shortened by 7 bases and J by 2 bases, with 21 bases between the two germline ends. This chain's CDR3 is CASNPSSGAWGNQPQHF. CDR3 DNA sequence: TGTGCCAGTAATCCCTCCTCTGGGGCTTGGGGCAATCAGCCCCAGCATTTT.

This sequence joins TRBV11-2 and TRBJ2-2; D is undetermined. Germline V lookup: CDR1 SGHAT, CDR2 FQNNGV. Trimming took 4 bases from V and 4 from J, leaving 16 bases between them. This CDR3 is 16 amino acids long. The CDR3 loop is CASSSQAGSTTGELFF. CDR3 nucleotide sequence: TGTGCCAGCAGCTCCCAAGCAGGTTCTACCACCGGGGAGCTGTTTTTT. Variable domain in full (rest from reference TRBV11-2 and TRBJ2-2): EAGVAQSPRYKIIEKRQSVAFWCNPISGHATLYWYQQILGQGPKLLIQFQNNGVVDDSQLPKDRFSAERLKGVDSTLKIQPAKLEDSAVYLCASSSQAGSTTGELFFGEGSRLTVL.

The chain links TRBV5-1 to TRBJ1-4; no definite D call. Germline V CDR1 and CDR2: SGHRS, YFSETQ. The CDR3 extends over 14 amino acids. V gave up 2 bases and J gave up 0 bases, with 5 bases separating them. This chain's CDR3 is CASSFSTTNEKLFF. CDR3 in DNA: TGCGCCAGCAGCTTCTCTACAACTAATGAAAAACTGTTTTTT.

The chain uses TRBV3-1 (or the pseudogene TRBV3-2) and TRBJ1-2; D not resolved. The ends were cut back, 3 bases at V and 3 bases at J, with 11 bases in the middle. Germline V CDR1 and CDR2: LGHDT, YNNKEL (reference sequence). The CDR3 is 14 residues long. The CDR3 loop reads CASSHEDTYYGYTF. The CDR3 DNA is TGTGCCAGCAGCCATGAAGACACTTACTATGGCTACACCTTC.